Sequencing of this TCR beta chain was carried out in a study of blood T cell repertoires in COVID-19. Clinical histories supplied by participants themselves formed the basis of cohort assignment. Sequencing used immunoSEQ multiplex PCR; TCRdb keeps in-frame clones, though not all of them. This sample carries approximately 200,000 clones, about 81% of them seen once, and the ten largest clones take about a tenth. CDR1 is SGHRS and CDR2 is YFSETQ in the germline V gene. There are 17 residues in the CDR3. The trim removed 0 bases at V and 4 bases at J, leaving 8 bases unmatched. The sample consisted of PBMCs or T cells enriched from blood (not recorded which). The receptor was derived from a man aged 35-49 years who had recovered from COVID-19. The chain is built from TRBV5-1 and TRBJ2-5; 11 nucleotides agree with TRBD2. The CDR3 DNA sequence: TGCGCCAGCAGCTTGGGTAGCACTAGCGGGAGAGGAGAGACCCAGTACTTC. The encoded protein is CASSLGSTSGRGETQYF.